This is a list of T cell receptor beta chains from one sample in a study of T cells in Graves' hyperthyroidism and ophthalmopathy. In TCRdb, the multiplex PCR reads were re-called with MiXCR into one record per CDR3 protein. The table lists around 110,000 distinct CDR3 sequences, 15% to 20% of them singletons. The sample consisted of blood. These receptors came from a woman aged 45 to 65 with Graves' hyperthyroidism. CDR3s leave out the opening cysteine and the closing phenylalanine or tryptophan.

j_call v_call cdr3_aa
TRBJ2-1 TRBV28 ASSLRTSGNGKF
TRBJ1-5 TRBV12-3/TRBV12-4 ASSSGGIQPQH
TRBJ2-1 TRBV3-1 ASEHQSGRYNEQF
TRBJ2-3 TRBV6-2/TRBV6-3 ASSSGTGTDTQY
TRBJ2-1 TRBV5-5 ASSSPGGGGGRYNEQF
TRBJ1-5 TRBV19 ASILVGDSGAQPQH
TRBJ1-3 TRBV19 ASSIPQGSVGNTIY
TRBJ1-2 TRBV28 ASSLTSNHNYGYT
TRBJ2-4 TRBV11-1 ASSHSGTAKNIQY
TRBJ2-3 TRBV24-1 ATSDRRHWDTQY
TRBJ2-1 TRBV19 ASSTRQTHSYNEQF